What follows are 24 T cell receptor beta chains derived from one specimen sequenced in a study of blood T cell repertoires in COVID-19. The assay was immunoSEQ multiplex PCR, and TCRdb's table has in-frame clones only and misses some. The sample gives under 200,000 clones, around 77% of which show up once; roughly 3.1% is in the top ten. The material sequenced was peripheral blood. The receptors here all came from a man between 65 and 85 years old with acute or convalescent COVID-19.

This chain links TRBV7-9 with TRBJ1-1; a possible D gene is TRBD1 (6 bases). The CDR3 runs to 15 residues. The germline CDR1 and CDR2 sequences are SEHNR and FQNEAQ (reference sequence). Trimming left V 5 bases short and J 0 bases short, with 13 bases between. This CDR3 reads CASSGGQTMNTEAFF. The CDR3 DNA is TGTGCCAGCAGCGGAGGACAGACGATGAACACTGAAGCTTTCTTT.

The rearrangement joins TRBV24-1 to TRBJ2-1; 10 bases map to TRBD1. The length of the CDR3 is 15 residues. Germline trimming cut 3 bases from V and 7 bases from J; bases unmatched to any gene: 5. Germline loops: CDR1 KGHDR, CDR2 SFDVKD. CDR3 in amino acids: CATSDRPGQGNEQFF. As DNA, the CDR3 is TGTGCCACCAGTGATAGGCCGGGACAGGGGAATGAGCAGTTCTTC.

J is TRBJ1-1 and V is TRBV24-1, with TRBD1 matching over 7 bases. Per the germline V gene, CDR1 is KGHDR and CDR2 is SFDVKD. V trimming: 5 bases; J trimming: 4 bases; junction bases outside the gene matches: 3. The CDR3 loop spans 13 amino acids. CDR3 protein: CATSATGSTEAFF. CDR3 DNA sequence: TGTGCCACCAGTGCGACAGGGAGCACTGAAGCTTTCTTT.

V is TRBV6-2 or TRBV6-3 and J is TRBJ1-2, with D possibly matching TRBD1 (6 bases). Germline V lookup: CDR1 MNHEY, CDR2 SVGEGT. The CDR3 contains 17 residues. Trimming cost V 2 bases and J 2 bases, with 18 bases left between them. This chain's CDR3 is CASSYPLIGDTNYGYTF. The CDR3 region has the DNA TGTGCCAGCAGTTACCCTTTGATTGGGGACACAAACTATGGCTACACCTTC.

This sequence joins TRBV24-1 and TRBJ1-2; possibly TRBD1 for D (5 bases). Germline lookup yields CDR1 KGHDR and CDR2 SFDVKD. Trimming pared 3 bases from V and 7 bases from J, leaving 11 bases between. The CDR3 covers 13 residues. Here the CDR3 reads CATSDPGSGGYTF. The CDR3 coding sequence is TGTGCCACCAGTGATCCAGGGTCTGGTGGCTACACCTTC.

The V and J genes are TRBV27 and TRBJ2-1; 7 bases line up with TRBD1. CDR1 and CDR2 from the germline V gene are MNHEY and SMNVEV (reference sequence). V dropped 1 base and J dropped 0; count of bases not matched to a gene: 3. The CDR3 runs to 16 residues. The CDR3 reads CASSLWDSYSYNEQFF. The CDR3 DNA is TGTGCCAGCAGTTTATGGGACAGTTACTCCTACAATGAGCAGTTCTTC.

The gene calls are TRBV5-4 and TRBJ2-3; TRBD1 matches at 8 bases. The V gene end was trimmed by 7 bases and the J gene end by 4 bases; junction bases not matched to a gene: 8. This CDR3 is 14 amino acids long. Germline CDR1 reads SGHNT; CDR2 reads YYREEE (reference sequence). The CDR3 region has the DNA TGTGCCAGCCGGACCCAGGGGGCCCCAGATACGCAGTATTTT. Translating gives CASRTQGAPDTQYF.

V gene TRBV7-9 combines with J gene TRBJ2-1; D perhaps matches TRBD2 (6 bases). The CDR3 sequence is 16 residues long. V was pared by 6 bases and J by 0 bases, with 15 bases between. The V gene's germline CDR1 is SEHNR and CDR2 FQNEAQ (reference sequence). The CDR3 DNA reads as TGTGCCAGCAGTCAAGAAGCGGGTCGCTCCTACAATGAGCAGTTCTTC. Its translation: CASSQEAGRSYNEQFF.

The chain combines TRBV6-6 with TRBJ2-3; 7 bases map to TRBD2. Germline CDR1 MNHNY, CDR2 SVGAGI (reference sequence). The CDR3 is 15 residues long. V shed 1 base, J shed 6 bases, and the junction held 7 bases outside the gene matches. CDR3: CASSYFSGGSDTQYF. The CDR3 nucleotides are TGTGCCAGCAGTTACTTCTCCGGGGGGTCTGATACGCAGTATTTT.

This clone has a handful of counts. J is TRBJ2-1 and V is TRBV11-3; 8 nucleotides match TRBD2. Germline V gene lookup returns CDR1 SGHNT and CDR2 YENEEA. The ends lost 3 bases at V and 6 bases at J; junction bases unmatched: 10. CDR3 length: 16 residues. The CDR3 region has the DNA TGTGCCAGCAGCTTGGGGGATAGCGGGGCTGGCAATGAGCAGTTCTTC. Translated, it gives CASSLGDSGAGNEQFF. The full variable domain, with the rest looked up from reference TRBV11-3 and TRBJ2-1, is EAGVVQSPRYKIIEKKQPVAFWCNPISGHNTLYWYLQNLGQGPELLIRYENEEAVDDSQLPKDRFSAERLKGVDSTLKIQPAELGDSAVYLCASSLGDSGAGNEQFFGPGTRLTVL.

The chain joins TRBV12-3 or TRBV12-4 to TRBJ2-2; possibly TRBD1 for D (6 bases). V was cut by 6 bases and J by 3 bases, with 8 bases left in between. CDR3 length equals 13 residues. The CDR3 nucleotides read TGTGCCAGCAGACAGGGAGACACCGGGGAGCTGTTTTTT. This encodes CASRQGDTGELFF.

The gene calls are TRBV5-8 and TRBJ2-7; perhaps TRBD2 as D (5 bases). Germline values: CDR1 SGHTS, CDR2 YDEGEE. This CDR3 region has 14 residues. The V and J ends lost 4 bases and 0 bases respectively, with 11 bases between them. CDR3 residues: CASSPRGPSYEQYF. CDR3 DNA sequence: TGTGCCAGCAGCCCGAGAGGGCCCTCCTACGAGCAGTACTTC.

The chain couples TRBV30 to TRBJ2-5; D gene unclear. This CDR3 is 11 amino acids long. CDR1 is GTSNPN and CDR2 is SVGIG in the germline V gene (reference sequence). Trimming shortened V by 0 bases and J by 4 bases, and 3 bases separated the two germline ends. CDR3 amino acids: CAWSVLETQYF. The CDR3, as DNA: TGTGCCTGGAGTGTACTAGAGACCCAGTACTTC.

The CDR3 nucleotides are TGTGCCAGCAGCGTCCGGAGGGCCATGAACACTGAAGCTTTCTTT. This encodes CASSVRRAMNTEAFF. The chain has TRBV11-3 and TRBJ1-1; D ambiguous. There are 15 residues in the CDR3. Germline CDR1 reads SGHNT; CDR2 reads YENEEA. V was shortened by 5 bases and J by 0 bases, with 13 bases between the two germline ends.

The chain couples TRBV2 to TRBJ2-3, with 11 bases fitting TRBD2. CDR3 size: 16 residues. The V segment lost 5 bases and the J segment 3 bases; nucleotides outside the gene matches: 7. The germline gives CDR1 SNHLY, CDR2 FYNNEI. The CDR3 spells CASSPRTSGYTDTQYF. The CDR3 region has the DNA TGTGCCAGCAGTCCGAGGACTAGCGGGTATACAGATACGCAGTATTTT.

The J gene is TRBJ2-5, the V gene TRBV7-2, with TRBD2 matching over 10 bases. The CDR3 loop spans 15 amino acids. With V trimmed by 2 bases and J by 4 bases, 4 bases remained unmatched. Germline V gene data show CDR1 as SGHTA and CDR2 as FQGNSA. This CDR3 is CASSLSASGRETQYF. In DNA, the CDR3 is TGTGCCAGCAGCTTATCCGCTAGCGGGAGAGAGACCCAGTACTTC.

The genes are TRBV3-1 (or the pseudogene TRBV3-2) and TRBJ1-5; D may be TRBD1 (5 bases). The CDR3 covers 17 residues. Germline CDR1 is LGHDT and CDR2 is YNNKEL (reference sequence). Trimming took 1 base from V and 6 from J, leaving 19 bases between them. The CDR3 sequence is CASSQVPGSREGQPQHF. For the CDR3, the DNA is TGTGCCAGCAGCCAAGTGCCCGGCTCCAGGGAAGGTCAGCCCCAGCATTTT.

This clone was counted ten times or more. The CDR3 here is CATSREGQGKDYGYTF. Written as DNA, the CDR3 is TGTGCCACCAGCAGAGAGGGACAGGGGAAGGACTATGGCTACACCTTC. The chain uses TRBV15 and TRBJ1-2, with 10 bases that match TRBD1. V lost 0 bases, J lost 3 bases, and 4 bases stayed unmatched. Germline loops: CDR1 LNHNV, CDR2 YYDKDF (reference sequence). The CDR3 is made up of 16 amino acids.

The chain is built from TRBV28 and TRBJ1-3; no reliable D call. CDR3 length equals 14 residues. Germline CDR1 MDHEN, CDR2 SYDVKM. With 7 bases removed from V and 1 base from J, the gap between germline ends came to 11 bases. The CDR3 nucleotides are TGTGCCAGCACTTTGACACCTTCTGGAAACACCATATATTTT. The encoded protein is CASTLTPSGNTIYF.

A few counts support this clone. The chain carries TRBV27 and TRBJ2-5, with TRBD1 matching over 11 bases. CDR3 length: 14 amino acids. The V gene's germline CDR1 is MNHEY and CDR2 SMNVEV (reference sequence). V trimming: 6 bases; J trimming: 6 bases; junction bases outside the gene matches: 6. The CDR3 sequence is CASSVGQGGKTQYF. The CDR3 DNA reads TGTGCCAGCAGCGTGGGACAGGGGGGGAAGACCCAGTACTTC.

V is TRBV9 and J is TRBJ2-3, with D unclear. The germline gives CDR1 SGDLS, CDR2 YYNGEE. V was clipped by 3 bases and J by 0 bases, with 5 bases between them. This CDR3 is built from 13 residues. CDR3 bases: TGTGCCAGCAGCGGAGCTAGCACAGATACGCAGTATTTT. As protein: CASSGASTDTQYF.

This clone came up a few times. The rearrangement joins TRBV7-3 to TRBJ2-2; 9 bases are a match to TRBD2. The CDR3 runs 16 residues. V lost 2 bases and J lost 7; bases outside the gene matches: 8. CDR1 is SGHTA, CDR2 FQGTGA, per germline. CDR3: CASSLSSGRIVGELFF. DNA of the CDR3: TGTGCCAGCAGCTTATCCAGCGGGAGGATTGTCGGGGAGCTGTTTTTT.

The DNA of the CDR3 is TGTGCCAGCAGCTCGAATGACAGAACTAATGAAAAACTGTTTTTT. This encodes CASSSNDRTNEKLFF. The chain employs TRBV7-6 and TRBJ1-4; D possibly corresponds to TRBD1 (5 bases). V was clipped by 4 bases and J by 1 base, with 10 bases between them. The CDR3 has 15 residues. Germline V lookup: CDR1 SGHVS, CDR2 FNYEAQ. Complete variable domain (other parts from reference TRBV7-6 and TRBJ1-4): GAGVSQSPRYKVTKRGQDVALRCDPISGHVSLYWYRQALGQGPEFLTYFNYEAQQDKSGLPNDRFSAERPEGSISTLTIQRTEQRDSAMYRCASSSNDRTNEKLFFGSGTQLSVL.

The CDR3 spells CASKTGSWDEQYF. In nucleotides, the CDR3 is TGTGCCAGCAAAACAGGGTCCTGGGACGAGCAGTACTTC. V and J are TRBV2 and TRBJ2-7; D may be TRBD1 (6 bases). CDR1 is SNHLY, CDR2 FYNNEI, per germline. This CDR3 is 13 amino acids long. Trimming pared 7 bases from V and 5 bases from J, leaving 15 bases between.